The following is a T cell receptor (beta chain) sequence with its context. The data belong to a study of T cells in Graves' hyperthyroidism and ophthalmopathy. Patients were excluded because of uncontrolled infection, other autoimmune disease, pregnancy or lactation. Amplified TCR beta CDR3 regions derived from RNA transcripts. The TCR CDR3 first-round RT-PCR relied on the HTBI primer set. TCRdb re-analysed the multiplex PCR reads in MiXCR, keeping a single row per CDR3 protein. The sample lists roughly 750,000 distinct CDR3 sequences; roughly 15% were seen once. This receptor was obtained from a man aged 18-30 years with Graves' hyperthyroidism. Specimen: blood.

CDR3 in DNA: TGTGCCAGCAGTGAAACGGCAATTAATTCGGATACGCAGTATTTT. Its translation: CASSETAINSDTQYF. The chain recombines TRBV6-1 with TRBJ2-3; the D is unclear. Looked up from germline, CDR1 is MNHNS and CDR2 is SASEGT. The length of the CDR3 is 15 residues. V lost 2 bases and J 6 bases, leaving 15 bases between the germline ends.